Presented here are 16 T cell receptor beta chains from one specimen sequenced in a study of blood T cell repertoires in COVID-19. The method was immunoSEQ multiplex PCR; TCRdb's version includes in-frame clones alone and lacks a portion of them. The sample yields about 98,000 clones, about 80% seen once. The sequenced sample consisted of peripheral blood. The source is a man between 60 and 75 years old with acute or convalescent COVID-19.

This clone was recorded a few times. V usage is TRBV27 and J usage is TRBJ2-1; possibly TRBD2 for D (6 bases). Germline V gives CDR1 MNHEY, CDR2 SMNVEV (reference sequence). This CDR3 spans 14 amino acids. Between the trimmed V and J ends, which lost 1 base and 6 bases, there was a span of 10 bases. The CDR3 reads CASSLLSGGNEQFF. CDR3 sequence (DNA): TGTGCCAGCAGTTTATTATCCGGGGGCAATGAGCAGTTCTTC.

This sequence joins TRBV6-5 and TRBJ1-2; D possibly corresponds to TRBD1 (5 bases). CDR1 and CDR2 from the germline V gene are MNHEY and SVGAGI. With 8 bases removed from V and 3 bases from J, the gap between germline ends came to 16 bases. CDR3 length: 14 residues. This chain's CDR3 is CASGGDLSDYGYTF. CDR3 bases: TGTGCCAGCGGAGGGGACCTTTCAGACTATGGCTACACCTTC.

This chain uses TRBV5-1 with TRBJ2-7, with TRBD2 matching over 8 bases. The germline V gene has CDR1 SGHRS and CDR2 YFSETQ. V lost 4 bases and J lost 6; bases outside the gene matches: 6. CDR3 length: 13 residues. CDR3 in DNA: TGCGCCAGCAGCCCGGGGGGGGTCGGCGAGCAGTACTTC. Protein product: CASSPGGVGEQYF.

CDR3 sequence reads: CASSWATSTDTQYF. CDR3 DNA sequence: TGTGCCAGCAGCTGGGCCACCAGCACAGATACGCAGTATTTT. The gene calls are TRBV27 and TRBJ2-3; D remains ambiguous. Between the trimmed V and J ends, which lost 6 bases and 0 bases, there was a span of 10 bases. The CDR3 extends over 14 amino acids. Germline values: CDR1 MNHEY, CDR2 SMNVEV (reference sequence).

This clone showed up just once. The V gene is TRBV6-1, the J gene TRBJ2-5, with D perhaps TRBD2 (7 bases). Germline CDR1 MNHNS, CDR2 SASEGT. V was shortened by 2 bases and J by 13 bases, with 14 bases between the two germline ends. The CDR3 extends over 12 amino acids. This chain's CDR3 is CASSETPGGPYF. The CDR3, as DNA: TGTGCCAGCAGTGAAACCCCGGGGGGCCCGTACTTC.

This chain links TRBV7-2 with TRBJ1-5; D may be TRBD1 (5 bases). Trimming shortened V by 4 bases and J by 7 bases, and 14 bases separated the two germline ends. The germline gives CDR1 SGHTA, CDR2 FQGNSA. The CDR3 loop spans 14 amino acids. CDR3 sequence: CASSYYPGLQPQHF. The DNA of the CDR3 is TGTGCCAGCAGCTACTACCCAGGGCTCCAGCCCCAGCATTTT. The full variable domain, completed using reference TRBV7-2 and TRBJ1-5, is GAGVSQSPSNKVTEKGKDVELRCDPISGHTALYWYRQSLGQGLEFLIYFQGNSAPDKSGLPSDRFSAERTGGSVSTLTIQRTQQEDSAVYLCASSYYPGLQPQHFGDGTRLSIL.

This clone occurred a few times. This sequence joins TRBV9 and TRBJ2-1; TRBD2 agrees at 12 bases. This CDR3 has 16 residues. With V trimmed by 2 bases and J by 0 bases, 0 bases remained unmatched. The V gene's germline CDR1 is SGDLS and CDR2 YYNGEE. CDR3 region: CASSVTSGSSYNEQFF. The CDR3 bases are TGTGCCAGCAGCGTGACTAGCGGGAGCTCCTACAATGAGCAGTTCTTC. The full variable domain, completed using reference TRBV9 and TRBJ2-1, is DSGVTQTPKHLITATGQRVTLRCSPRSGDLSVYWYQQSLDQGLQFLIQYYNGEERAKGNILERFSAQQFPDLHSELNLSSLELGDSALYFCASSVTSGSSYNEQFFGPGTRLTVL.

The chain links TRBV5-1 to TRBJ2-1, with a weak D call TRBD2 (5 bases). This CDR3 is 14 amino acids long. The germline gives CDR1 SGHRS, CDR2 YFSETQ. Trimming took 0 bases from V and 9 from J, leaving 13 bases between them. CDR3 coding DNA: TGCGCCAGCAGCTTGGGTAGGAGCGGCAGTGAGCAGTTCTTC. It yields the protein CASSLGRSGSEQFF. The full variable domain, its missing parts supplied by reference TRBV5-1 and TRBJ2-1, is KAGVTQTPRYLIKTRGQQVTLSCSPISGHRSVSWYQQTPGQGLQFLFEYFSETQRNKGNFPGRFSGRQFSNSRSEMNVSTLELGDSALYLCASSLGRSGSEQFFGPGTRLTVL.

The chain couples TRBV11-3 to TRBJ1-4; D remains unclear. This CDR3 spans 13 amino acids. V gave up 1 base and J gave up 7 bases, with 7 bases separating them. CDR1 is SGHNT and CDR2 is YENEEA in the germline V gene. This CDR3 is CASSLGAGEKLFF. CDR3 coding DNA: TGTGCCAGCAGCTTAGGCGCGGGTGAAAAACTGTTTTTT. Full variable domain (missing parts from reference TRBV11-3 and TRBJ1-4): EAGVVQSPRYKIIEKKQPVAFWCNPISGHNTLYWYLQNLGQGPELLIRYENEEAVDDSQLPKDRFSAERLKGVDSTLKIQPAELGDSAVYLCASSLGAGEKLFFGSGTQLSVL.

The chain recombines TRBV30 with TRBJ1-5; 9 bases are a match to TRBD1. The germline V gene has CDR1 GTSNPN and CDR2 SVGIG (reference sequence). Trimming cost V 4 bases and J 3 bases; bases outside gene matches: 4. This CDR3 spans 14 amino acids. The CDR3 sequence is CAWNGQGNNQPQHF. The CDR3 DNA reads TGTGCCTGGAACGGACAGGGGAACAATCAGCCCCAGCATTTT.

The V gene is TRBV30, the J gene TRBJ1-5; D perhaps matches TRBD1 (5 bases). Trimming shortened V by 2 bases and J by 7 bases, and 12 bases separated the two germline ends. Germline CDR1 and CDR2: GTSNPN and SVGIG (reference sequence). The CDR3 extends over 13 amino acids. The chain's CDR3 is CAWSRGWGQPQHF. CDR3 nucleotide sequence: TGTGCCTGGAGTCGGGGGTGGGGACAGCCCCAGCATTTT.

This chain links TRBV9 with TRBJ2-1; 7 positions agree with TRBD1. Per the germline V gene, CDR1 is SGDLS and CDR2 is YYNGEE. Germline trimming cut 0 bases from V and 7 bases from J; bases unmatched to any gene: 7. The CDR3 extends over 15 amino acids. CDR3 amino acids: CASSVEAQGRNEQFF. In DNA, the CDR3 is TGTGCCAGCAGCGTAGAAGCACAGGGGAGAAATGAGCAGTTCTTC.

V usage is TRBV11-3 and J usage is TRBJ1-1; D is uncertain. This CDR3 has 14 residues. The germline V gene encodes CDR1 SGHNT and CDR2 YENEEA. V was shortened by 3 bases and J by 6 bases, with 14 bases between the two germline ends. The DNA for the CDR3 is TGTGCCAGCAGCTTTGTGTCCGGGAGAGCTGAAGCTTTCTTT. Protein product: CASSFVSGRAEAFF.

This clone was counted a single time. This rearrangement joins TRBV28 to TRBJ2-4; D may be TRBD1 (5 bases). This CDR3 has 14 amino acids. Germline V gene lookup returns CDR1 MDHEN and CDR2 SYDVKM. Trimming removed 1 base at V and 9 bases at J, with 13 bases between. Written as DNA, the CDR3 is TGTGCCAGCAGTTTATTTGCAGGAACAGGCATTCAGTACTTC. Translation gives CASSLFAGTGIQYF.

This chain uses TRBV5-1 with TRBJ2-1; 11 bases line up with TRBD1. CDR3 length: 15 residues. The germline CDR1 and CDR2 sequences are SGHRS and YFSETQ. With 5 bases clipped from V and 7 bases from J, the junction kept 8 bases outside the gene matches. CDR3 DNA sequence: TGCGCCAGCAGTTCCGGACAGGGGGCTTGGAATGAGCAGTTCTTC. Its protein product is CASSSGQGAWNEQFF.

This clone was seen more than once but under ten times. The CDR3 loop is CASSPSFGGSYNEQFF. CDR3 in DNA: TGTGCCAGCAGCCCATCCTTCGGAGGCTCCTACAATGAGCAGTTCTTC. This chain links TRBV7-2 with TRBJ2-1; possible D gene TRBD2, 5 bases. The CDR3 has 16 residues. Germline V CDR1 and CDR2: SGHTA, FQGNSA. With 5 bases removed from V and 0 bases from J, the gap between germline ends came to 14 bases.